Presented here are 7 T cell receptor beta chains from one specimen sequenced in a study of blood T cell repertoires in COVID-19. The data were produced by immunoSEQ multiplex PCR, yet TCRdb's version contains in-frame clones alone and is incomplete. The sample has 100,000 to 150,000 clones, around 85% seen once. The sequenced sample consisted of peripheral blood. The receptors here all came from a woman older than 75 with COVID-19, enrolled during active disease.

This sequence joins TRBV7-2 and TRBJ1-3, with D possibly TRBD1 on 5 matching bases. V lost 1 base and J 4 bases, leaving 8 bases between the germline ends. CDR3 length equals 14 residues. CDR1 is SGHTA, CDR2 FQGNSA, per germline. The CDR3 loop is CASSLGQPGNTIYF. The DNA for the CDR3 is TGTGCCAGCAGCTTAGGACAGCCAGGAAACACCATATATTTT.

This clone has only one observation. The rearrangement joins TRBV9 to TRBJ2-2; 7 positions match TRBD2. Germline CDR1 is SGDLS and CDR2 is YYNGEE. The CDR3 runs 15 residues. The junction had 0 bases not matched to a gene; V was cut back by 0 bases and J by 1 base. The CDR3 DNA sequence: TGTGCCAGCAGCGTAGGCGGGGGGAACACCGGGGAGCTGTTTTTT. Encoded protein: CASSVGGGNTGELFF.

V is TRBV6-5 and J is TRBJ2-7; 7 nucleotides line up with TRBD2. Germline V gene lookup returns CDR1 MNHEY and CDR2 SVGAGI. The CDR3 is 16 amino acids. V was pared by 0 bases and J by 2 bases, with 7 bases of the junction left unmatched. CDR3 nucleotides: TGTGCCAGCAGTTACTCGGCTAGCGGAGGGGCCTACGAGCAGTACTTC. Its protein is CASSYSASGGAYEQYF.

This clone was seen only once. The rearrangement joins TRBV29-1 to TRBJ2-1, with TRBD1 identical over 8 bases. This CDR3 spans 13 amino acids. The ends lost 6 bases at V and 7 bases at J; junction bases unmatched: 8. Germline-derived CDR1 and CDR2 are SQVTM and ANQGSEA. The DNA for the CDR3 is TGCAGCGTCTGGACAGGGCAGAAGAATGAGCAGTTCTTC. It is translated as CSVWTGQKNEQFF.

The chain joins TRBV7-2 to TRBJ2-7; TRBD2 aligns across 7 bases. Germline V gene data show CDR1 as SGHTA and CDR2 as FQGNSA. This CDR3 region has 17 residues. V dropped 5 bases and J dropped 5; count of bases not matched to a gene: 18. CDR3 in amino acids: CASSPPGQRTSRHEQYF. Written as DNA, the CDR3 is TGTGCCAGCAGCCCCCCGGGGCAACGGACTAGTCGGCACGAGCAGTACTTC.

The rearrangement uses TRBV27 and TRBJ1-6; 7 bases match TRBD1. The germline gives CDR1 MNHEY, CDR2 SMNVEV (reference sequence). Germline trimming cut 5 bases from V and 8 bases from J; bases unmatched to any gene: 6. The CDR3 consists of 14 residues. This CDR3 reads CASSNGQEYSPLHF. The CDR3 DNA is TGTGCCAGCAGTAACGGACAGGAGTATTCACCCCTCCACTTT.

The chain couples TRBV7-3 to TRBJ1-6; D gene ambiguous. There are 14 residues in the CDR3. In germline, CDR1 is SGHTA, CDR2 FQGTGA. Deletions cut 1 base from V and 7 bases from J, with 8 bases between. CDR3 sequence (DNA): TGTGCCAGCAGCTTAAAGCGTCCCAATTCACCCCTCCACTTT. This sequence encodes CASSLKRPNSPLHF.